Each of the 8 T cell receptor beta chains below was sequenced from the same sample in a study of Tregs in tolerant kidney transplant recipients. Profiling relied on immunoSEQ multiplex PCR, and the TCRdb table lists in-frame clones only, not all of them. The sample gives over 50,000 clones, around four fifths of which show up once; about 5% is in the top ten. What was sequenced was CD4+ T cells from blood. The receptors come from a human donor in good health.

The rearrangement joins TRBV18 to TRBJ1-2, with 7 nucleotides matching TRBD1. CDR1 and CDR2 (germline): KGHSH, LQKENI. The CDR3 covers 14 residues. V lost 3 bases and J lost 7; bases outside the gene matches: 8. The CDR3 is CASSPEQGRSGYTF. CDR3 in DNA: TGTGCCAGCTCACCCGAACAGGGGAGGTCTGGCTACACCTTC. The whole variable domain, remainder taken from reference TRBV18 and TRBJ1-2, is NAGVMQNPRHLVRRRGQEARLRCSPMKGHSHVYWYRQLPEEGLKFMVYLQKENIIDESGMPKERFSAEFPKEGPSILRIQQVVRGDSAAYFCASSPEQGRSGYTFGSGTRLTVV.

The rearrangement joins TRBV6-1 to TRBJ1-5; the D is unclear. Germline CDR1 and CDR2: MNHNS and SASEGT. CDR3 size: 18 residues. V lost 2 bases and J lost 4, with 21 bases in between. The CDR3, as DNA: TGTGCCAGCAGTGAAACCCCCCCCCTGTTCAGGAGAAATCAGCCCCAGCATTTT. Translation: CASSETPPLFRRNQPQHF.

The chain employs TRBV7-8 and TRBJ2-6, with 8 bases matching TRBD1. This CDR3 has 18 amino acids. Looked up from germline, CDR1 is SGHVS and CDR2 is FQNEAQ. Germline trimming cut 1 base from V and 4 bases from J; bases unmatched to any gene: 9. The chain's CDR3 is CASSLGRQGALGANVLTF. CDR3 DNA: TGTGCCAGCAGCTTAGGTCGGCAGGGGGCGTTAGGGGCCAACGTCCTGACTTTC.

This clone was observed a single time. This chain uses TRBV4-1 with TRBJ2-1; TRBD2 matches 9 bases. V lost 2 bases to trimming and J lost 0 bases; unmatched junction nucleotides: 2. This CDR3 spans 16 amino acids. Germline V gene sequence: CDR1 MGHRA, CDR2 YSYEKL. CDR3 bases: TGCGCCAGCAGCCAACCAGCGGGAGGCTCCTACAATGAGCAGTTCTTC. The encoded protein is CASSQPAGGSYNEQFF.

The V gene is TRBV7-6, the J gene TRBJ2-1; TRBD1 matches at 8 bases. Germline CDR1 reads SGHVS; CDR2 reads FNYEAQ. Trimming at V came to 6 bases and at J to 1 base, leaving 5 bases not matched to a gene. CDR3 length equals 15 residues. CDR3 sequence (DNA): TGTGCCAGCAGTGGACAGGGCCTTTCCTACAATGAGCAGTTCTTC. It is translated as CASSGQGLSYNEQFF.

The chain employs TRBV10-3 and TRBJ1-2, with 8 positions matching TRBD1. With V trimmed by 4 bases and J by 6 bases, 1 base remained unmatched. CDR1 and CDR2 from the germline V gene are ENHRY and SYGVKD. The CDR3 is 12 residues long. The CDR3 DNA reads TGTGCCATCAGTGGGACAGGGAATGGCTACACCTTC. Residues: CAISGTGNGYTF.

In nucleotides, the CDR3 is TGTGCCAGCAGTTTCGAGGGGGCAGATACGCAGTATTTT. This encodes CASSFEGADTQYF. The chain couples TRBV2 to TRBJ2-3, with D possibly TRBD1 on 6 matching bases. This CDR3 is built from 13 residues. V lost 5 bases to trimming and J lost 4 bases, with 10 bases between them. Per the germline V gene, CDR1 is SNHLY and CDR2 is FYNNEI.

The rearrangement uses TRBV1 and TRBJ2-3. TRBV1 has pseudogene status. CDR3 size: 16 residues. In DNA, the CDR3 is TGCACCAGCAGCCAAGAGGGGAAGCGTTGCACAGATACGCAGTATTTT. Its translation is CTSSQEGKRCTDTQYF.